One sample yielded the 23 T cell receptor beta chains listed below, sequenced in a study of a mutant IDH1 vaccine in newly diagnosed glioma. Produced via immunoSEQ multiplex PCR; TCRdb's table is partial and in-frame only. The table records about 40,000 clones, roughly 82% of them present only once. These receptors have no identified antigens. Stated time point: week 47, end of study. Each vaccine dose was 300 ug of mutant IDH1 20-mer peptide, with topical imiquimod. Source: PBMCs, taken from a glioma patient whose treatment included an IDH1 peptide vaccine. The source of these receptors is a man between 18 and 35 years old with glioma. Some clones in this sample may be carry-over from other donors' samples.

The V and J genes are TRBV6-4 and TRBJ2-2; D not certain. Germline V gene sequence: CDR1 MRHNA, CDR2 SNTAGT. V was trimmed by 0 bases and J by 2 bases, leaving 4 bases between them. The CDR3 has 14 amino acids. The CDR3: CASSDSFNTGELFF. The DNA for the CDR3 is TGTGCCAGCAGTGACTCGTTTAACACCGGGGAGCTGTTTTTT.

The chain uses TRBV20-1 and TRBJ1-3, with 7 bases lining up with TRBD1. V lost 3 bases, J lost 9 bases, and 2 bases stayed unmatched. Germline CDR1 DFQATT, CDR2 SNEGSKA (reference sequence). The CDR3 covers 11 residues. The CDR3 DNA is TGCAGTGCTAGGCAGGGGGGCACCATATATTTT. Translated: CSARQGGTIYF.

This clone was recorded once. This chain uses TRBV2 with TRBJ1-4; perhaps TRBD1 as D (6 bases). Deletions cut 8 bases from V and 5 bases from J, with 18 bases between. Germline CDR1 and CDR2: SNHLY and FYNNEI. This CDR3 has 15 residues. CDR3 sequence (DNA): TGTGCCAGCTTGATGGGGGGGGCCGGCAATGAAAAACTGTTTTTT. Protein product: CASLMGGAGNEKLFF.

This sequence joins TRBV18 and TRBJ1-4; no clear D gene. Trimming took 0 bases from V and 5 from J, leaving 10 bases between them. Per the germline V gene, CDR1 is KGHSH and CDR2 is LQKENI. The CDR3 consists of 15 residues. In DNA form, the CDR3 reads TGTGCCAGCTCACCACCGAGGCCCGAGAATGAAAAACTGTTTTTT. It is translated as CASSPPRPENEKLFF.

This chain uses TRBV4-1 with TRBJ2-2; TRBD2 might be the D (6 bases). The germline V and J ends were trimmed by 1 base and 5 bases, with 11 bases remaining between them. CDR3 length: 15 amino acids. The germline V gene encodes CDR1 MGHRA and CDR2 YSYEKL. CDR3 nucleotides: TGCGCCAGCAGCCAAGGGACTACGGGTACCGGGGAGCTGTTTTTT. This gives the protein CASSQGTTGTGELFF.

CDR3 loop: CASTQNAVPNQETQYF. CDR3 bases: TGTGCCAGCACCCAGAATGCGGTTCCCAACCAAGAGACCCAGTACTTC. V is TRBV7-2 and J is TRBJ2-5; D ambiguous. Germline V lookup: CDR1 SGHTA, CDR2 FQGNSA. The CDR3 runs 16 residues. With 7 bases removed from V and 0 bases from J, the gap between germline ends came to 18 bases.

This clone is labeled as large. Other DNA sequences in this sample translate to the same CDR3. CDR3 sequence (DNA): TGTGCCACCAGCAGAGATAGAAGCAGCCTTAGCACAGATACGCAGTATTTT. Translation gives CATSRDRSSLSTDTQYF. This chain links TRBV15 with TRBJ2-3; D is uncertain. Deletions cut 0 bases from V and 0 bases from J, with 13 bases between. Germline V gene lookup returns CDR1 LNHNV and CDR2 YYDKDF (reference sequence). CDR3 size: 17 residues.

V usage is TRBV30 and J usage is TRBJ1-3, with a weak D call TRBD1 (6 bases). Germline-derived CDR1 and CDR2 are GTSNPN and SVGIG (reference sequence). The CDR3 covers 15 residues. V was shortened by 3 bases and J by 0 bases, with 12 bases between the two germline ends. CDR3 region: CAWRLRDNSGNTIYF. In nucleotides, the CDR3 is TGTGCCTGGAGACTAAGGGACAACTCTGGAAACACCATATATTTT.

This chain links TRBV18 with TRBJ2-2; D tentatively fits TRBD1 or TRBD2 (5 bases each). Looked up from germline, CDR1 is KGHSH and CDR2 is LQKENI. The CDR3 length is 14 residues. V was shortened by 4 bases and J by 0 bases, with 6 bases between the two germline ends. CDR3 in amino acids: CASSRGANTGELFF. CDR3 DNA sequence: TGTGCCAGCTCACGAGGGGCGAACACCGGGGAGCTGTTTTTT. The variable domain in full, completed from reference TRBV18 and TRBJ2-2, reads NAGVMQNPRHLVRRRGQEARLRCSPMKGHSHVYWYRQLPEEGLKFMVYLQKENIIDESGMPKERFSAEFPKEGPSILRIQQVVRGDSAAYFCASSRGANTGELFFGEGSRLTVL.

The chain employs TRBV7-9 and TRBJ1-2; 8 nucleotides match TRBD1. V lost 0 bases, J lost 4 bases, and 7 bases stayed unmatched. From germline, CDR1 is SEHNR and CDR2 FQNEAQ (reference sequence). The CDR3 sequence is 16 residues long. CDR3 in amino acids: CASSLARGQALYGYTF. The CDR3 DNA sequence: TGTGCCAGCAGCTTAGCCAGGGGGCAAGCTCTCTATGGCTACACCTTC.

CDR3 DNA sequence: TGTGCCAGCAGTTACCCAGGGGGCCGGACCGGGGAGCTGTTTTTT. It specifies CASSYPGGRTGELFF. The genes are TRBV6-6 and TRBJ2-2; 8 bases line up with TRBD1. The CDR3 consists of 15 residues. Germline CDR1 MNHNY, CDR2 SVGAGI (reference sequence). J lost 5 bases, V lost 2 bases, and 4 bases had no gene match.

The chain is built from TRBV6-5 and TRBJ1-3, with D possibly matching TRBD1 (6 bases). Germline CDR1 MNHEY, CDR2 SVGAGI. This CDR3 comprises 16 residues. Trimming pared 0 bases from V and 8 bases from J, leaving 17 bases between. The CDR3 protein is CASSYSNWGLGDTIYF. The CDR3 nucleotides are TGTGCCAGCAGTTACTCGAATTGGGGGCTTGGGGACACCATATATTTT.

The J gene is TRBJ2-7, the V gene TRBV7-6; D not certain. V lost 4 bases to trimming and J lost 1 base, with 5 bases between them. Germline CDR1 SGHVS, CDR2 FNYEAQ. CDR3 length: 12 residues. The CDR3, as DNA: TGTGCCAGCAGCTCCGTTTCCTACGAGCAGTACTTC. Translated, it gives CASSSVSYEQYF.

The chain carries TRBV6-5 and TRBJ1-1, with D tentatively TRBD1 (5 bases). V lost 0 bases to trimming and J lost 1 base, with 12 bases between them. This CDR3 has 16 amino acids. Germline V gene data show CDR1 as MNHEY and CDR2 as SVGAGI. CDR3 region: CASSYSSTGKNTEAFF. DNA for the CDR3: TGTGCCAGCAGTTACTCTTCCACAGGCAAGAACACTGAAGCTTTCTTT.

This clone was detected only once. This chain uses TRBV29-1 with TRBJ2-3, with D perhaps matching TRBD2 (6 bases). Trimming shortened V by 6 bases and J by 2 bases, and 12 bases separated the two germline ends. The CDR3 is 13 amino acids. Germline CDR1 reads SQVTM; CDR2 reads ANQGSEA. In DNA form, the CDR3 reads TGCAGCGTACGAGGACTAAACACAGATACGCAGTATTTT. Amino acids: CSVRGLNTDTQYF.

V is TRBV5-6 and J is TRBJ1-4; D call uncertain. Trimming removed 0 bases from V and 2 bases from J, with 8 bases in between. Germline-derived CDR1 and CDR2 are SGHDT and YYEEEE. The CDR3 covers 15 residues. In DNA, the CDR3 is TGTGCCAGCAGCTTGGATGGCTTTACTAATGAAAAACTGTTTTTT. It encodes CASSLDGFTNEKLFF.

V and J are TRBV6-6 and TRBJ1-2; perhaps TRBD1 as D (6 bases). V was clipped by 7 bases and J by 6 bases, with 15 bases between them. The CDR3 is 13 amino acids. The V gene's germline CDR1 is MNHNY and CDR2 SVGAGI (reference sequence). CDR3 in DNA: TGTGCCAGCACCTCAGGGGTTGGGGATGGCTACACCTTC. Its translation: CASTSGVGDGYTF.

The genes are TRBV2 and TRBJ1-6; 9 nucleotides align to TRBD1. This CDR3 is 15 amino acids long. CDR1 and CDR2 from the germline V gene are SNHLY and FYNNEI. J was trimmed by 10 bases and V by 6 bases; bases with no gene match: 10. CDR3 loop: CASRDWDRVSSPLHF. The CDR3 DNA is TGTGCCAGCAGGGACTGGGACAGGGTGTCATCACCCCTCCACTTT.

The rearrangement uses TRBV29-1 and TRBJ1-2; 9 positions match TRBD1. Germline CDR1 and CDR2: SQVTM and ANQGSEA. V trimming: 4 bases; J trimming: 1 base; junction bases outside the gene matches: 4. The CDR3 consists of 14 residues. This chain's CDR3 is CSVARQGDNYGYTF. In DNA, the CDR3 is TGCAGCGTTGCCCGACAGGGGGATAACTATGGCTACACCTTC.

A note on this clone: A far larger clone is one base from this, pointing to a likely read error. The V call is TRBV7-2, the J call TRBJ1-1, with 8 bases aligning to TRBD1. The CDR3 runs 14 residues. Germline trimming cut 5 bases from V and 6 bases from J; bases unmatched to any gene: 8. Germline V lookup: CDR1 SGHTA, CDR2 FQGNSA. CDR3 DNA sequence: TGTGCCAGCAGCCAATGGGCAGGGGGCGCTGAAGCTTTCTTT. It encodes CASSQWAGGAEAFF.

The V call is TRBV10-3, the J call TRBJ2-7; the D gene could be TRBD1 or TRBD2 (5 bases each). CDR3 length: 14 residues. In germline, CDR1 is ENHRY, CDR2 SYGVKD. Trimming stripped 7 bases from V and 3 bases from J, with 16 bases between. CDR3 region: CAIKPSPQGYEQYF. In nucleotides, the CDR3 is TGTGCCATCAAGCCTAGCCCCCAGGGCTACGAGCAGTACTTC.

The V and J genes are TRBV2 and TRBJ1-1; no clear D. CDR1 and CDR2 (germline): SNHLY, FYNNEI. The CDR3 extends over 13 amino acids. Between the trimmed V and J ends, which lost 5 bases and 0 bases, there was a span of 7 bases. The CDR3 sequence: CASSSQLNTEAFF. CDR3 DNA: TGTGCCAGCAGTTCACAGCTGAACACTGAAGCTTTCTTT.

This clone turned up a few times. This chain links TRBV6-1 with TRBJ1-5; D remains unclear. V lost 2 bases and J lost 7, with 0 bases in between. In germline, CDR1 is MNHNS, CDR2 SASEGT. CDR3 length: 10 residues. The CDR3 DNA follows: TGTGCCAGCAGTGAACAGCCCCAGCATTTT. The encoded protein is CASSEQPQHF.